This TCR beta chain was sequenced for a study of T-cell reconstitution after alpha-beta-depleted transplantation in children. Only a few counts were recorded for this clonotype. Its antigen is unknown. Germline V CDR1 and CDR2: SGHNT, YYREEE (reference sequence). J was trimmed by 5 bases and V by 3 bases; bases with no gene match: 12. The CDR3 runs to 17 residues. Preparing the TCRbeta library involved the use of unique molecular identifiers. TCRdb re-called the PCR reads through MiXCR, storing one row per CDR3 protein. This table holds 120,000 to 150,000 distinct CDR3 sequences, around 10% found once. Overall study results and limits: Newly generated T cells supplied most T-cell counts and diversity one year post-transplant.

The V call is TRBV5-4, the J call TRBJ2-3; TRBD2 matches at 10 bases. The TCR was taken from a female patient between 2 and 15 years old who had a stem cell transplant for congenital amegakaryocytic thrombocytopenia, so the T cells may come from the graft donor. The sample in question was PBMCs, mostly from graft donor cells, obtained 180 days after TCRalphabeta/CD19-depleted stem cell transplant. The CDR3 reads CASSSLWSGRAQDTQYF. As DNA, the CDR3 is TGTGCCAGCAGCTCGCTTTGGAGCGGGAGGGCACAAGATACGCAGTATTTT.